This paragraph reports one T cell receptor (beta chain). Method: immunoSEQ multiplex PCR; TCRdb's copy keeps in-frame clones and lacks some. The sample includes around 45,000 clones, 70% to 85% of them seen just once. The source of the sample is a study of OX40 agonist ivuxolimab in advanced cancers. The CDR3 extends over 19 amino acids. The receptor was isolated from an adult with an advanced solid tumor such as melanoma, head and neck, liver or kidney cancer. The sample in question was CD4+ or CD8+ T cells sorted from blood, obtained in a trial of the OX40 agonist ivuxolimab. The chain is built from TRBV21-1 and TRBJ2-6. TRBV21-1 is deemed a pseudogene. As DNA, the CDR3 is TGTGCCAGCAGCAATGAAAGTTCGTCCCGCCCCTCTGGGGCCAACGTCCTGACTTTC. Translated, it gives CASSNESSSRPSGANVLTF.